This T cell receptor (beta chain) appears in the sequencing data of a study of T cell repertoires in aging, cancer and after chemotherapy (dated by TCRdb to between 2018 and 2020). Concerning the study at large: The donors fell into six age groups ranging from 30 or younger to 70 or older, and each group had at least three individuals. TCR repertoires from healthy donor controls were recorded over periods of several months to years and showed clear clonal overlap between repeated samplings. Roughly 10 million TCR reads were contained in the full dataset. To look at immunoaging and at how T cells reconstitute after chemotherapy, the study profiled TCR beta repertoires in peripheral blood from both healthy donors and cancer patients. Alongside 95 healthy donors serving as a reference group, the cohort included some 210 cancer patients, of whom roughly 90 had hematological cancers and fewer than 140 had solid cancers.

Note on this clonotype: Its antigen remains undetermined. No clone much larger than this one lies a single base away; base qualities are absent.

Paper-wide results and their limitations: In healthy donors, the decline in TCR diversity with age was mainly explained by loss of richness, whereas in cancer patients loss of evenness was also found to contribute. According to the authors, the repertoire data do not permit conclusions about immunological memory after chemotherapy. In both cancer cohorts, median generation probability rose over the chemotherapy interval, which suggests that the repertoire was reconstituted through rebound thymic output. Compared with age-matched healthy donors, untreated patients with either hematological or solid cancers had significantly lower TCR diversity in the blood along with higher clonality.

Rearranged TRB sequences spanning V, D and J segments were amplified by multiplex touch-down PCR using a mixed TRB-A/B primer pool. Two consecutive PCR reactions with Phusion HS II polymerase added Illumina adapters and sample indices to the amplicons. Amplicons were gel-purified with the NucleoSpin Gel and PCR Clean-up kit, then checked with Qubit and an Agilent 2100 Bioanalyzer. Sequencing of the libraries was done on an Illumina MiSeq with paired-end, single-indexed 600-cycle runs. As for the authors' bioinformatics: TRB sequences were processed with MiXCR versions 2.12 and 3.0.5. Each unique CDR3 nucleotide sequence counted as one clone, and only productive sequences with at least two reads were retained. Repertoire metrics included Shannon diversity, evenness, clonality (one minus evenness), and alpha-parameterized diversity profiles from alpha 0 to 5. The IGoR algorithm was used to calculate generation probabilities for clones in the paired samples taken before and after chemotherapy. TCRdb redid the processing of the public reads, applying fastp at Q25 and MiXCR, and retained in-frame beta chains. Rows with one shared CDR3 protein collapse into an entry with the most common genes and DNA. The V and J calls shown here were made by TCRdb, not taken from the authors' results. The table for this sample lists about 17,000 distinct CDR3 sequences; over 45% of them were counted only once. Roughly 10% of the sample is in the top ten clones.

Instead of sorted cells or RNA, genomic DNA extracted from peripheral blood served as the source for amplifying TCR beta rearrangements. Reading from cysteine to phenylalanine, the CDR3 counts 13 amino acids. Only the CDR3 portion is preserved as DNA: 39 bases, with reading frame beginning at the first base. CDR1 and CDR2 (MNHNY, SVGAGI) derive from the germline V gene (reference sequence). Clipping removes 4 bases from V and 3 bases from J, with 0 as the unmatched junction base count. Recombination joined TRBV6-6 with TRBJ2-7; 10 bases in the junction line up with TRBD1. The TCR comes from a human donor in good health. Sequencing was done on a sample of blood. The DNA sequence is TGTGCCAGCAGTTGGACAGGGGGCTACGAGCAGTACTTC. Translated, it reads CASSWTGGYEQYF.